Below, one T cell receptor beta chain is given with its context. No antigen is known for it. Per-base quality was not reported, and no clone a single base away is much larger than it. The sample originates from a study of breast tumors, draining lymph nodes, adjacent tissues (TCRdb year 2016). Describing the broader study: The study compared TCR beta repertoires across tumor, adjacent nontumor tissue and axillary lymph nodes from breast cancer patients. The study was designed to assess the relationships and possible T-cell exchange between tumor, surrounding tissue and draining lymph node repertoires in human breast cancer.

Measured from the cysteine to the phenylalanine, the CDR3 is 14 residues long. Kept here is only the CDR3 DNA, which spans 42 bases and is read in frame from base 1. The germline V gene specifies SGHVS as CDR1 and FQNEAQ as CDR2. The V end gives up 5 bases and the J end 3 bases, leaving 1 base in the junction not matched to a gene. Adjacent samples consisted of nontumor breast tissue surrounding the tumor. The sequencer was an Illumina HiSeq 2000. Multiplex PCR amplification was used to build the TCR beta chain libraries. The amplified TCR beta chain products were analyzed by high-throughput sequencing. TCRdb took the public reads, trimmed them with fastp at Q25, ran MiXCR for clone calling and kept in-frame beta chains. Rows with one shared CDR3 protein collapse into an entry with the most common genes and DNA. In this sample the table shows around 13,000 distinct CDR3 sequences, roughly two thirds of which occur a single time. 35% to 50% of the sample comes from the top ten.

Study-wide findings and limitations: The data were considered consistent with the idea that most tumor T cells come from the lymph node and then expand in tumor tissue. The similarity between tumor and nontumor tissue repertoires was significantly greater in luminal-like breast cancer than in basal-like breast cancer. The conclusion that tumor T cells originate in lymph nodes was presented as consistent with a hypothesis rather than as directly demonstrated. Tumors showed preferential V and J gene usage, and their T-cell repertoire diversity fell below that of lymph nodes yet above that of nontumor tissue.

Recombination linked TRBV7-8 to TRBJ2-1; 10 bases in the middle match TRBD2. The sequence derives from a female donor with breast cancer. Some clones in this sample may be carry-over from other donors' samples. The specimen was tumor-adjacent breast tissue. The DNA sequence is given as TGTGCCAGCAGCAAGCGGGAGGGCTACAATGAGCAGTTCTTC. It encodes CASSKREGYNEQFF.